The subject of this entry is one T cell receptor (beta chain). Its matching antigen is unknown. The data stem from a study of post-analysis software for immune sequencing data. General study findings and limits: In patients, five TRBV segments were more frequent than in controls, with TRBV5-6, TRBV5-1 and TRBV20-1 among them.

This CDR3 spans 16 amino acids. CDR1 SGHTA and CDR2 FQGNSA come from the germline V gene. The ends were cut back, 3 bases at V and 4 bases at J, with 15 bases in the middle. The library was made from cDNA and included unique molecular identifiers. Roughly 0.5 million cDNA molecules were obtained from about 0.98 to 11 million T cells. Each CDR3 protein is one row after TCRdb ran MiXCR on the PCR reads. The sample holds 750,000 to 950,000 distinct CDR3 sequences, more than 45% seen once. The specimen was blood. The V call is TRBV7-2, the J call TRBJ1-4, with a possible D match to TRBD1 (5 bases). This TCR derives from a girl aged 5 to 17 with multiple sclerosis. CDR3 bases: TGTGCCAGCAGCTTGAGCGGGGTCGGGGGTAATGAAAAACTGTTTTTT. It yields the protein CASSLSGVGGNEKLFF.